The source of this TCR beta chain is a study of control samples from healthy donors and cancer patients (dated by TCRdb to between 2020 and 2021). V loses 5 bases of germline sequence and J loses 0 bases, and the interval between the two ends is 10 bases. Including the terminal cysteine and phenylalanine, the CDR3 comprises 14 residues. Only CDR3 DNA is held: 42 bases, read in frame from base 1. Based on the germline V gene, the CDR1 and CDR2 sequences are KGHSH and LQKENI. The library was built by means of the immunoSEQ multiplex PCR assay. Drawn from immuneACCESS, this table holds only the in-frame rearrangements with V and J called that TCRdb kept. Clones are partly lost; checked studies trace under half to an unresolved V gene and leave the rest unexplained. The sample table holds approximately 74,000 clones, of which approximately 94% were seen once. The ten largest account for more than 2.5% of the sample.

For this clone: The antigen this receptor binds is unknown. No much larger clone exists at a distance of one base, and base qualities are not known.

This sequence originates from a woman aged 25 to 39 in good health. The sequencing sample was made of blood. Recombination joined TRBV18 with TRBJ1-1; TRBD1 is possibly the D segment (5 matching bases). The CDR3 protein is CASSTDIMNTEAFF. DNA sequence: TGTGCCAGCTCAACGGACATTATGAACACTGAAGCTTTCTTT. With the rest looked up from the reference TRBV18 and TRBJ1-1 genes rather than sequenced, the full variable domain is NAGVMQNPRHLVRRRGQEARLRCSPMKGHSHVYWYRQLPEEGLKFMVYLQKENIIDESGMPKERFSAEFPKEGPSILRIQQVVRGDSAAYFCASSTDIMNTEAFFGQGTRLTVV.